The rows below give T cell receptor beta chains drawn from one sample of a study of identical twins. One entry per CDR3 protein results from TCRdb running MiXCR on the 5' RACE reads. Counted here are 650,000 to 750,000 distinct CDR3 sequences, roughly 20% occurring once; the ten biggest clones make up over 4%. This same sample was also taken into another study, of T cells expressing NK-cell markers.

The sample taken for sequencing was PBMCs. Receptor source: a woman between 18 and 30 years old in good health. CDR3s include the opening cysteine and the closing phenylalanine or tryptophan. The D gene is left open where the match is weak. Not every row has a clone size; where given, it reads once, few, many or a size class.

J gene: TRBJ1-1; D gene: -; clone size: many; V gene: TRBV27; CDR3 DNA: TGTGCCAGCAGTTTGGGCGATCCCCGGAACACTGAAGCTTTCTTT; CDR3 protein: CASSLGDPRNTEAFF
J gene: TRBJ2-3; D gene: -; clone size: few; V gene: TRBV29-1; CDR3 DNA: TGCAGCGTCTACGGCCGTTCTAGCACAGATACGCAGTATTTT; CDR3 protein: CSVYGRSSTDTQYF
J gene: TRBJ2-2; D gene: TRBD1; clone size: many; V gene: TRBV2; CDR3 DNA: TGTGCCAGCAGTGTTGACAGGGGCACAAACACCGGGGAGCTGTTTTTT; CDR3 protein: CASSVDRGTNTGELFF
J gene: TRBJ2-3; D gene: -; clone size: many; V gene: TRBV12-3/TRBV12-4; CDR3 DNA: TGTGCCAGCAGTTTAGGAGGGAGTACCGGTACGCAGTATTTT; CDR3 protein: CASSLGGSTGTQYF
J gene: TRBJ2-3; D gene: -; clone size: -; V gene: TRBV5-1; CDR3 DNA: TGCGCCAGCAGCTCCAGACTAGTTAATCACCAGAACACAGATACGCAGTATTTT; CDR3 protein: CASSSRLVNHQNTDTQYF
J gene: TRBJ2-1; D gene: TRBD2; clone size: many; V gene: TRBV12-3/TRBV12-4; CDR3 DNA: TGTGCCAGCAGTTTCGGGGGGGGGGCGAATGAGCAGTTCTTC; CDR3 protein: CASSFGGGANEQFF
J gene: TRBJ2-7; D gene: -; clone size: -; V gene: TRBV12-3/TRBV12-4; CDR3 DNA: TGTGCCAGCAGTTTTAGGTTATCCTACGAGCAGTACTTC; CDR3 protein: CASSFRLSYEQYF
J gene: TRBJ2-1; D gene: -; clone size: few; V gene: TRBV5-1; CDR3 DNA: TGCGCCAGCAGCTTGCTTGTGAACAGCGGCCAAGAGCAGTTCTTC; CDR3 protein: CASSLLVNSGQEQFF
J gene: TRBJ2-3; D gene: -; clone size: -; V gene: TRBV3-1; CDR3 DNA: TGTGCCAGCAGCCAAGCGGGCCGCTGGAGCACAGATACGCAGTATTTT; CDR3 protein: CASSQAGRWSTDTQYF
J gene: TRBJ1-5; D gene: -; clone size: many; V gene: TRBV4-2; CDR3 DNA: TGTGCCAGCAGCCAAGAGAATAGTGATAGCAATCAGCCCCAGCATTTT; CDR3 protein: CASSQENSDSNQPQHF
J gene: TRBJ2-1; D gene: TRBD1; clone size: -; V gene: TRBV13; CDR3 DNA: TGTGCCAGCAGCGCCCTGGGTATGCAGGGGGCATATGAGCAGTTCTTC; CDR3 protein: CASSALGMQGAYEQFF
J gene: TRBJ2-7; D gene: -; clone size: -; V gene: TRBV7-2; CDR3 DNA: TGTGCCAGCAGCCAGCCCCCCTCGCGGTACGAGCAGTACTTC; CDR3 protein: CASSQPPSRYEQYF
J gene: TRBJ2-1; D gene: TRBD2; clone size: many; V gene: TRBV6-1; CDR3 DNA: TGTGCCAGCAGCACCGATAAAACTAGCGGGACCTTGAAGCAGTTCTTC; CDR3 protein: CASSTDKTSGTLKQFF
J gene: TRBJ2-1; D gene: -; clone size: -; V gene: TRBV7-2; CDR3 DNA: TGTGCCAGCCGGGGGGCCTCGCCCTACAATGAGCAGTTCTTC; CDR3 protein: CASRGASPYNEQFF
J gene: TRBJ2-5; D gene: TRBD2; clone size: -; V gene: TRBV7-8; CDR3 DNA: TGTGCCAGCAGCTCCGGACTAGCGGGGGGTGCGGGGACCCAGTACTTC; CDR3 protein: CASSSGLAGGAGTQYF
J gene: TRBJ1-2; D gene: TRBD1; clone size: -; V gene: TRBV12-3/TRBV12-4; CDR3 DNA: TGTGCCAGCAGTTCCAGACAGGGGAAGGGCTACACCTTC; CDR3 protein: CASSSRQGKGYTF
J gene: TRBJ2-5; D gene: TRBD2; clone size: -; V gene: TRBV15; CDR3 DNA: TGTGCCACCAGCAGTAGCGGGGTGGGGCAGGAAGACCACTTC; CDR3 protein: CATSSSGVGQEDHF
J gene: TRBJ2-5; D gene: -; clone size: few; V gene: TRBV27; CDR3 DNA: TGTGCCAGCATGGGGGGTCTCTCCCAGTACTTC; CDR3 protein: CASMGGLSQYF
J gene: TRBJ1-1; D gene: -; clone size: few; V gene: TRBV20-1; CDR3 DNA: TGCAGTGCCCTGCGGGGACCCACTGAAGCTTTCTTT; CDR3 protein: CSALRGPTEAFF
J gene: TRBJ2-1; D gene: -; clone size: -; V gene: TRBV7-9; CDR3 DNA: TGTGCCAGCAGCTCCGGACCTCTCGTCGGTGAGCAGTTCTTC; CDR3 protein: CASSSGPLVGEQFF
J gene: TRBJ1-2; D gene: TRBD1; clone size: once; V gene: TRBV5-1; CDR3 DNA: TGCGCCAGCAGCTTGAGGGACAGACGTACATATGGCTACACCTTC; CDR3 protein: CASSLRDRRTYGYTF
J gene: TRBJ1-1; D gene: TRBD1; clone size: -; V gene: TRBV29-1; CDR3 DNA: TGCAGCGGGACAGGGATGAACACTGAAGCTTTCTTT; CDR3 protein: CSGTGMNTEAFF
J gene: TRBJ1-5; D gene: TRBD1; clone size: many; V gene: TRBV6-1; CDR3 DNA: TGTGCCAGCAGCCGTACCGGGACAGGGGGGAATCAGCCCCAGCATTTT; CDR3 protein: CASSRTGTGGNQPQHF
J gene: TRBJ2-4; D gene: -; clone size: -; V gene: TRBV20-1; CDR3 DNA: TGCAGTGCTAGAGCGCGGTCCTCTTTAGGAAACATTCAGTACTTC; CDR3 protein: CSARARSSLGNIQYF
J gene: TRBJ2-1; D gene: TRBD2; clone size: -; V gene: TRBV25-1; CDR3 DNA: TGTGCCAGCAGTGAGCTTGGGACTAGTTACAATGAGCAGTTCTTC; CDR3 protein: CASSELGTSYNEQFF
J gene: TRBJ2-1; D gene: -; clone size: -; V gene: TRBV27; CDR3 DNA: TGTGCCAGCAGTTCGGTAGTGGTCAATGAGCAGTTCTTC; CDR3 protein: CASSSVVVNEQFF
J gene: TRBJ2-5; D gene: -; clone size: many; V gene: TRBV10-3; CDR3 DNA: TGTGCCATCAGGGGCGAAATCCAAGAGACCCAGTACTTC; CDR3 protein: CAIRGEIQETQYF
J gene: TRBJ1-6; D gene: -; clone size: -; V gene: TRBV27; CDR3 DNA: TGTGCCAGCAGTTTCAGGGTCGGCGGGGATGTTCGGCATTCACCCCTCCACTTT; CDR3 protein: CASSFRVGGDVRHSPLHF
J gene: TRBJ2-1; D gene: -; clone size: -; V gene: TRBV7-9; CDR3 DNA: TGTGCCAGCAGCTTAGAGACGGCTAAGCAGTTCTTC; CDR3 protein: CASSLETAKQFF
J gene: TRBJ1-2; D gene: TRBD1; clone size: -; V gene: TRBV10-3; CDR3 DNA: TGTGCCATCAGTGAGTCGACAGGGGACTCTAAAGGCTACACCTTC; CDR3 protein: CAISESTGDSKGYTF
J gene: TRBJ1-3; D gene: TRBD1; clone size: -; V gene: TRBV29-1; CDR3 DNA: TGCAGCGTCTCGGCGGGACAGGGGGGAGCTGGAAACACCATATATTTT; CDR3 protein: CSVSAGQGGAGNTIYF
J gene: TRBJ1-3; D gene: -; clone size: -; V gene: TRBV29-1; CDR3 DNA: TGCAGCGTTGGGCAGGGAGGAAACACCATATATTTT; CDR3 protein: CSVGQGGNTIYF
J gene: TRBJ2-3; D gene: -; clone size: few; V gene: TRBV3-1; CDR3 DNA: TGTGCCAGCTCGTCGGCGGGGGCCTCCACAGATACGCAGTATTTT; CDR3 protein: CASSSAGASTDTQYF
J gene: TRBJ2-7; D gene: -; clone size: few; V gene: TRBV20-1; CDR3 DNA: TGCAGTGCTAGTGGGGCAGGAGCCTACGAGCAGTACTTC; CDR3 protein: CSASGAGAYEQYF
J gene: TRBJ2-6; D gene: -; clone size: -; V gene: TRBV5-4; CDR3 DNA: TGTGCCAGCAGCCCTGGACCTCTCCGGGCCGGGGCCAACGTCCTGACTTTC; CDR3 protein: CASSPGPLRAGANVLTF
J gene: TRBJ1-1; D gene: -; clone size: -; V gene: TRBV5-1; CDR3 DNA: TGCGCCAGCAGCCCGTTTTTGAACACTGAAGCTTTCTTT; CDR3 protein: CASSPFLNTEAFF
J gene: TRBJ2-2; D gene: -; clone size: -; V gene: TRBV5-6; CDR3 DNA: TGTGCCAGCAGTCGCAGGTACTACACCGGGGAGCTGTTTTTT; CDR3 protein: CASSRRYYTGELFF
J gene: TRBJ2-1; D gene: -; clone size: -; V gene: TRBV20-1; CDR3 DNA: TGCAGTGCCTTTAGCGGACACAATGAGCAGTTCTTC; CDR3 protein: CSAFSGHNEQFF
J gene: TRBJ1-1; D gene: -; clone size: -; V gene: TRBV10-1; CDR3 DNA: TGCGCCAGCAGTGACCGGTCGGAAAGTGAAGCTTTCTTT; CDR3 protein: CASSDRSESEAFF
J gene: TRBJ2-2; D gene: TRBD1; clone size: few; V gene: TRBV6-1; CDR3 DNA: TGTGCCAGCTCCACCGGGACAGGGGTCACCGGGGAGCTGTTTTTT; CDR3 protein: CASSTGTGVTGELFF
J gene: TRBJ1-5; D gene: -; clone size: few; V gene: TRBV29-1; CDR3 DNA: TGCAGCGTTGCCCCGCGCGGGGGGCTAGAGCCCCAGCATTTT; CDR3 protein: CSVAPRGGLEPQHF
J gene: TRBJ2-1; D gene: -; clone size: few; V gene: TRBV7-9; CDR3 DNA: TGTGCCAGCAGCTTAAGGGGGTCGTCCAATGAGCAGTTCTTC; CDR3 protein: CASSLRGSSNEQFF
J gene: TRBJ2-3; D gene: TRBD2; clone size: few; V gene: TRBV12-3/TRBV12-4; CDR3 DNA: TGTGCCAGCAGTTTAGCGCTAAGACTAGCGGGGCCTGGTAGGGATACGCAGTATTTT; CDR3 protein: CASSLALRLAGPGRDTQYF
J gene: TRBJ2-1; D gene: TRBD2; clone size: many; V gene: TRBV20-1; CDR3 DNA: TGCAGTGCTAGGGGGGGACTAGCGGGGCCCGGTGAGCAGTTCTTC; CDR3 protein: CSARGGLAGPGEQFF
J gene: TRBJ1-3; D gene: -; clone size: -; V gene: TRBV20-1; CDR3 DNA: TGCAGTGCTAGAGAACGCGGGGGGCCTGGAAACACCATATATTTT; CDR3 protein: CSARERGGPGNTIYF
J gene: TRBJ2-1; D gene: -; clone size: -; V gene: TRBV9; CDR3 DNA: TGTGCCAGCAGCGTAGCGCTACAGACATTCAATGAGCAGTTCTTC; CDR3 protein: CASSVALQTFNEQFF
J gene: TRBJ2-7; D gene: -; clone size: -; V gene: TRBV20-1; CDR3 DNA: TGCAGTGCTGGAGGGCGGGCAGGACTCTCCTACGAGCAGTACTTC; CDR3 protein: CSAGGRAGLSYEQYF
J gene: TRBJ2-3; D gene: TRBD2; clone size: few; V gene: TRBV20-1; CDR3 DNA: TGCAGTGTCAGCCGAGGACTAGCGGGTGACTCCAGCACAGATACGCAGTATTTT; CDR3 protein: CSVSRGLAGDSSTDTQYF
J gene: TRBJ2-3; D gene: -; clone size: few; V gene: TRBV9; CDR3 DNA: TGTGCCAGCAGCGCTTTGGGGGGTAAAAATACGCAGTATTTT; CDR3 protein: CASSALGGKNTQYF
J gene: TRBJ2-7; D gene: -; clone size: -; V gene: TRBV5-5; CDR3 DNA: TGTGCCAGCAGCCCTCGTGAAGGGGTGTCCTACGAGCAGTACTTC; CDR3 protein: CASSPREGVSYEQYF
J gene: TRBJ2-7; D gene: TRBD1; clone size: few; V gene: TRBV6-1; CDR3 DNA: TGTGCCAGCAGTGAAGAGGGGGGGACAGGGGGCTACGAGCAGTACTTC; CDR3 protein: CASSEEGGTGGYEQYF